This note documents a single TCR beta chain sequence. Its matching antigen is unknown. Other nucleotide sequences from this sample produce the same CDR3. These data come from a study of lymphopenia after photon versus proton radiotherapy. The study, taken as a whole, reports: After the lymphocyte nadir, photon-treated repertoires showed oligoclonal expansion, especially of CD8+ Temra cells. Only patients who died were analyzed for survival; proton advantage is unproven.

Measured with immunoSEQ multiplex PCR; TCRdb has only the in-frame clones, and not every one. This sample has about 70,000 clones, with about 87% found just once. The V end was cut by 0 bases, the J end by 3 bases, with 12 bases between. Germline assignment: CDR1 MGHRA and CDR2 YSYEKL. CDR3 size: 15 residues. The sequence came from a man older than 75 with esophageal cancer. V usage is TRBV4-1 and J usage is TRBJ2-7; tentatively, D is TRBD2 (6 bases). Sequencing was performed on peripheral blood, taken from a patient treated with proton-based radiotherapy. This CDR3 is CASSQEAGRNYEQYF. CDR3 DNA sequence: TGCGCCAGCAGCCAAGAGGCGGGGCGAAACTACGAGCAGTACTTC.